These T cell receptor beta chains were read from a single sample in a study of response to subunit inactivated influenza vaccine. TCRdb processed the RT-PCR reads anew with MiXCR; each CDR3 protein has one entry. In the table there are 610,000 or so distinct CDR3 sequences, approximately 14% of which are singletons. The starting material was PBMCs from blood, obtained 12 days after vaccination. The receptors shown here come from a middle-aged man who received an inactivated influenza vaccine. CDR3s include the opening cysteine and the closing phenylalanine or tryptophan. Fields, in order: V gene, clone size, D gene, J gene, CDR3 protein, CDR3 DNA. D genes are given only for firm matches. Not all rows give a size; the values are once, few, many and, for expanded clones, a class.

TRBV20-1	few	.	TRBJ1-5	CSAPGVREYSNQPQHF	TGCAGTGCCCCCGGTGTTCGGGAATATAGCAATCAGCCCCAGCATTTT
TRBV5-1	few	TRBD1	TRBJ1-5	CASSPLGQGGNQPQHF	TGCGCCAGCAGCCCCCTGGGACAGGGGGGCAATCAGCCCCAGCATTTT
TRBV10-3	.	TRBD2	TRBJ2-3	CAISESGGIDTQYF	TGTGCCATCAGTGAGTCGGGGGGGATTGATACGCAGTATTTT
TRBV3-1	.	.	TRBJ2-5	CASSHRRYWNQETQYF	TGTGCCAGCAGCCATCGTAGGTATTGGAACCAAGAGACCCAGTACTTC
TRBV18	.	.	TRBJ1-5	CASSDNQGSNQPQHF	TGTGCCAGCTCAGACAATCAGGGGAGCAATCAGCCCCAGCATTTT
TRBV7-9	many	.	TRBJ1-1	CASSLARSGYTEAFF	TGTGCCAGCAGCTTAGCGCGGTCCGGGTACACTGAAGCTTTCTTT
TRBV11-1	.	TRBD1	TRBJ1-4	CASSLGTGGRLANEKLFF	TGTGCCAGCAGCCTCGGGACAGGGGGCAGATTGGCTAATGAAAAACTGTTTTTT
TRBV7-9	few	TRBD1	TRBJ1-6	CASSFLLRTGESPLHF	TGTGCCAGCAGCTTTTTATTGAGGACAGGGGAATCACCCCTCCACTTT
TRBV10-3	few	TRBD1	TRBJ2-5	CAISDPDRDETQYF	TGTGCCATCAGTGATCCCGACAGGGATGAGACCCAGTACTTC
TRBV18	.	TRBD2	TRBJ2-3	CASSPPLNNSGRNTDTQYF	TGTGCCAGCTCACCACCGCTTAATAATAGCGGGAGGAACACAGATACGCAGTATTTT
TRBV3-1	many	TRBD2	TRBJ2-1	CASRGMTSGSEQFF	TGTGCCAGCAGAGGGATGACTAGCGGCTCGGAGCAGTTCTTC
TRBV12-3/TRBV12-4	.	.	TRBJ1-4	CASSDPSGELFF	TGTGCCAGCAGTGACCCCTCCGGGGAACTGTTTTTT
TRBV9	many	.	TRBJ2-1	CASSVGPSSYNEQFF	TGTGCCAGCAGCGTGGGGCCGAGCTCCTACAATGAGCAGTTCTTC
TRBV7-2	many	TRBD2	TRBJ2-5	CASSSSTSGGYETQYF	TGTGCCAGCAGCTCCTCGACTAGCGGGGGTTATGAGACCCAGTACTTC
TRBV10-3	.	TRBD2	TRBJ2-7	CAISVGGGGNEQYF	TGTGCCATCAGTGTGGGTGGGGGGGGTAACGAGCAGTACTTC
TRBV5-6	.	TRBD2	TRBJ2-2	CASSPAGGANTGELFF	TGTGCCAGCAGCCCAGCCGGGGGGGCGAACACCGGGGAGCTGTTTTTT
TRBV24-1	.	.	TRBJ2-2	CATSAFGGGNTGELFF	TGTGCCACCAGTGCTTTTGGAGGGGGCAACACCGGGGAGCTGTTTTTT
TRBV10-3	few	TRBD1	TRBJ2-5	CAISVAGGETQYF	TGTGCCATCAGTGTGGCAGGGGGAGAGACCCAGTACTTC
TRBV4-1	many	.	TRBJ1-2	CASSQQTYTGYGYTF	TGCGCCAGCAGCCAACAGACATATACGGGCTATGGCTACACCTTC
TRBV11-2	many	TRBD1	TRBJ2-7	CASSSIRTGANEQYF	TGTGCCAGCAGCTCCATCAGGACAGGGGCAAACGAGCAGTACTTC
TRBV28	few	.	TRBJ2-3	CASSRSGLWNSDTQYF	TGTGCCAGCAGCCGATCAGGGCTCTGGAACTCAGATACGCAGTATTTT
TRBV18	few	.	TRBJ2-1	CASSALGGRQFF	TGTGCCAGCTCAGCGTTGGGGGGAAGACAGTTCTTC
TRBV3-1	.	TRBD1	TRBJ2-3	CASSPPPGQTITDTQYF	TGTGCCAGCAGCCCACCCCCGGGACAGACTATCACAGATACGCAGTATTTT
TRBV27	.	.	TRBJ2-1	CASRSAYNEQFF	TGTGCCAGCAGATCAGCGTACAATGAGCAGTTCTTC
TRBV5-8	.	TRBD1	TRBJ1-3	CASRVGTGYGNTIYF	TGTGCCAGCAGGGTAGGGACAGGGTACGGAAACACCATATATTTT
TRBV4-2	many	.	TRBJ2-3	CASSQGASLDTQYF	TGTGCCAGCAGCCAAGGGGCCTCCCTCGATACGCAGTATTTT
TRBV15	few	.	TRBJ2-1	CATSRDLQKNNEQFF	TGTGCCACCAGCAGAGACCTACAGAAAAACAATGAGCAGTTCTTC
TRBV5-1	few	.	TRBJ2-2	CASSLAVQDTGELFF	TGCGCCAGCAGCTTGGCCGTACAAGACACCGGGGAGCTGTTTTTT
TRBV6-1	.	TRBD1	TRBJ2-5	CASSPNTGTGVGETQYF	TGTGCCAGCAGTCCAAACACCGGGACAGGGGTTGGGGAGACCCAGTACTTC
TRBV28	.	.	TRBJ2-1	CASSLGRVTYNEQFF	TGTGCCAGCAGCCTGGGCAGGGTGACTTACAATGAGCAGTTCTTC
TRBV4-3	few	.	TRBJ1-1	CASSQDPGTEAFF	TGCGCCAGCAGCCAAGATCCGGGGACTGAAGCTTTCTTT
TRBV6-2/TRBV6-3	.	TRBD1	TRBJ2-4	CASSYSTGTGGNIQYF	TGTGCCAGCAGTTACTCGACCGGGACAGGGGGGAACATTCAGTACTTC
TRBV7-2	.	.	TRBJ2-1	CASSLISAEQFF	TGTGCCAGCAGCTTGATAAGTGCTGAGCAGTTCTTC
TRBV5-1	.	TRBD2	TRBJ2-1	CASTSAFRGGWSYNEQFF	TGCGCCAGCACGTCCGCTTTTCGCGGGGGGTGGTCCTACAATGAGCAGTTCTTC
TRBV20-1	few	.	TRBJ2-1	CSASRAGREQFF	TGCAGTGCTAGTCGAGCAGGAAGGGAGCAGTTCTTC
TRBV5-4	.	TRBD1	TRBJ2-6	CASSPGQGRSGANVLTF	TGTGCCAGCAGCCCGGGACAGGGGAGGTCTGGGGCCAACGTCCTGACTTTC
TRBV5-1	few	TRBD2	TRBJ2-1	CASSLERERYNEQFF	TGCGCCAGCAGCTTGGAGCGGGAGCGGTACAATGAGCAGTTCTTC
TRBV12-3/TRBV12-4	.	TRBD1	TRBJ2-3	CASGARDRTDTQYF	TGTGCCAGCGGGGCCCGGGACAGAACAGATACGCAGTATTTT
TRBV27	few	TRBD1	TRBJ1-1	CASSLSQGANTEAFF	TGTGCCAGCAGTTTATCACAGGGGGCAAACACTGAAGCTTTCTTT